One and the same sample provided the 6 T cell receptor beta chains below, sequenced in a study of shared clonotypes between healthy human individuals. Clones were sequenced by immunoSEQ multiplex PCR, and TCRdb holds only the in-frame ones, with some missing. The sample lists 2 million to 3 million clones; roughly 93% were seen once. Material: naive CD4+ T cells from PBMCs. Subset defined: CD45RA+ positively selected. Receptor source: a man aged 18-30 years in good health. Some clones in this sample may be carry-over from other donors' samples.

The gene calls are TRBV28 and TRBJ2-3; 9 positions match TRBD1. The trim removed 5 bases at V and 1 base at J, leaving 4 bases unmatched. Germline-derived CDR1 and CDR2 are MDHEN and SYDVKM. This CDR3 comprises 15 residues. The CDR3 protein is CASSTRTGGTDTQYF. Here the CDR3 DNA reads TGTGCCAGCAGTACCAGGACAGGGGGCACAGATACGCAGTATTTT.

The V gene is TRBV9, the J gene TRBJ2-5; D possibly corresponds to TRBD2 (5 bases). Germline V lookup: CDR1 SGDLS, CDR2 YYNGEE. V shed 0 bases and J shed 4 bases, with 10 bases lying between them. The CDR3 loop spans 14 amino acids. CDR3 loop: CASSVDTRGETQYF. For the CDR3, the DNA is TGTGCCAGCAGCGTAGACACCCGGGGAGAGACCCAGTACTTC.

This clone was picked up one time. The chain is built from TRBV19 and TRBJ2-2; 11 bases fit TRBD2. The CDR3 sequence is 18 residues long. In germline, CDR1 is LNHDA, CDR2 SQIVND (reference sequence). V dropped 7 bases and J dropped 6; count of bases not matched to a gene: 16. The CDR3 loop is CASTPWGVSGRAPGELFF. CDR3 coding DNA: TGTGCCAGTACCCCCTGGGGAGTTAGCGGGAGGGCACCCGGGGAGCTGTTTTTT.

In the case of this clone: The sample contains more than one DNA sequence encoding this CDR3. The chain joins TRBV19 to TRBJ2-6; 7 nucleotides match TRBD2. The CDR3 is 15 amino acids. After removal of 5 bases from V and 1 base from J, the junction contained 2 bases not matched to a gene. Germline CDR1 LNHDA, CDR2 SQIVND (reference sequence). DNA for the CDR3: TGTGCCAGTAGTCTGGGAGGGTCTGGGGCCAACGTCCTGACTTTC. As protein: CASSLGGSGANVLTF. The full variable domain, completed using reference TRBV19 and TRBJ2-6, is DGGITQSPKYLFRKEGQNVTLSCEQNLNHDAMYWYRQDPGQGLRLIYYSQIVNDFQKGDIAEGYSVSREKKESFPLTVTSAQKNPTAFYLCASSLGGSGANVLTFGAGSRLTVL.

CDR3 region: CASSLTRVGEQYF. In DNA form, the CDR3 reads TGTGCCAGCAGTTTAACCAGGGTCGGCGAGCAGTACTTC. The chain is built from TRBV11-2 and TRBJ2-7; weak D call: TRBD1 (5 bases). CDR3 size: 13 residues. Germline-derived CDR1 and CDR2 are SGHAT and FQNNGV. V dropped 6 bases and J dropped 6 bases, with 15 bases sitting between them.

This rearrangement joins TRBV6-6 to TRBJ2-3; either TRBD1 or TRBD2 may fit D (6 bases each). The CDR3 consists of 16 residues. Germline CDR1 MNHNY, CDR2 SVGAGI (reference sequence). The ends were cut back, 8 bases at V and 0 bases at J, with 18 bases in the middle. DNA for the CDR3: TGTGCCAGCCTCCCCCGGGGGCATTCTAGCACAGATACGCAGTATTTT. Translated, it gives CASLPRGHSSTDTQYF.